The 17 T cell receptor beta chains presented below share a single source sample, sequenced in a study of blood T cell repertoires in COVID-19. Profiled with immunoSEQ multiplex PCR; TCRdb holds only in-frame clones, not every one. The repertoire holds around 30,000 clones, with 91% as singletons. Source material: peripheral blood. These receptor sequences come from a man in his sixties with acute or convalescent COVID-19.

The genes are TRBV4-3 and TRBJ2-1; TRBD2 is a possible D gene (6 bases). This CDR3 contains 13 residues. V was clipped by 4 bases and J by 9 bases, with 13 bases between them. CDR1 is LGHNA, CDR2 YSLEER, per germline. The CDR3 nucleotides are TGCGCCAGCAGCCCCCGACTAGTCTCTGAGCAGTTCTTC. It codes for CASSPRLVSEQFF.

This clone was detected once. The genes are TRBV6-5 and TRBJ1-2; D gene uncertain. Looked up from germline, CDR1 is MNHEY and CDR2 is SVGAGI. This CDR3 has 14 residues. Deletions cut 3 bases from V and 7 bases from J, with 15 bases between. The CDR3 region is CASSYAGQQIGYTF. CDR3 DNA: TGTGCCAGCAGTTATGCGGGTCAGCAGATTGGCTACACCTTC.

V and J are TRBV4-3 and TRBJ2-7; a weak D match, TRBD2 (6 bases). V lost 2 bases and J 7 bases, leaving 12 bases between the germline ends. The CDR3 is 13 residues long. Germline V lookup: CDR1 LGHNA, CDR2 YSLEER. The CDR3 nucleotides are TGCGCCAGCAGCCAATTTGGGGCGGGGGAGCAGTACTTC. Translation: CASSQFGAGEQYF.

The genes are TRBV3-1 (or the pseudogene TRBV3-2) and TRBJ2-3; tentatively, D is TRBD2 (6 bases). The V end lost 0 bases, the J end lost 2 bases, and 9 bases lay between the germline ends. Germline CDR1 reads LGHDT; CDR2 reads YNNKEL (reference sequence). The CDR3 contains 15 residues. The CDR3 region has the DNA TGTGCCAGCAGCCAAGATCGGGACTCCACAGATACGCAGTATTTT. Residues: CASSQDRDSTDTQYF.

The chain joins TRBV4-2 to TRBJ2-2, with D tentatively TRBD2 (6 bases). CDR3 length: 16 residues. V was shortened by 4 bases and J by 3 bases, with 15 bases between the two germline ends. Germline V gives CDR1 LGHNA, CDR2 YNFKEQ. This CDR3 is CASSLYHQRDTGELFF. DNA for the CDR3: TGTGCCAGCAGCCTATACCACCAGCGGGACACCGGGGAGCTGTTTTTT.

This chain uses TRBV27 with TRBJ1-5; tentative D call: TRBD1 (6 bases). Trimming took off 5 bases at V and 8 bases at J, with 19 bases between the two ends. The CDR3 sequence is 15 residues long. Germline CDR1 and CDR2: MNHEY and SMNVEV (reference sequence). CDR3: CASSPAGGRMEPQHF. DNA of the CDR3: TGTGCCAGCAGTCCCGCGGGGGGGCGCATGGAGCCCCAGCATTTT.

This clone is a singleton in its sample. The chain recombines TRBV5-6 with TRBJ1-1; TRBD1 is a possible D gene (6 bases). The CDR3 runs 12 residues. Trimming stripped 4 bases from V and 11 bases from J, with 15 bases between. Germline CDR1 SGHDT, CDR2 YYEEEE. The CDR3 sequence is CASSNLGQRAFF. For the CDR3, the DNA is TGTGCCAGCAGCAACCTAGGACAGAGGGCTTTCTTT.

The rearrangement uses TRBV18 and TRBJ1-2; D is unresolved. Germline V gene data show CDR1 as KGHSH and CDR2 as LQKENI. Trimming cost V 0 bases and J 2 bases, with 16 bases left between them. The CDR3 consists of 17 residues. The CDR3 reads CASSPPLRDSSNYGYTF. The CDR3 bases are TGTGCCAGCTCACCACCCTTGCGGGATTCATCAAACTATGGCTACACCTTC.

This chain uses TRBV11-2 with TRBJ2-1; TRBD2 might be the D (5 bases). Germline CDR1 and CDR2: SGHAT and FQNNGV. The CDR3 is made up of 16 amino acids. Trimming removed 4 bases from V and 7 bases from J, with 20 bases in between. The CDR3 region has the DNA TGTGCCAGCAGCTCCTTAGCGCCACGCCGGGGAAATGAGCAGTTCTTC. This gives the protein CASSSLAPRRGNEQFF. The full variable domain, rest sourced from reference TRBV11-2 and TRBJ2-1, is EAGVAQSPRYKIIEKRQSVAFWCNPISGHATLYWYQQILGQGPKLLIQFQNNGVVDDSQLPKDRFSAERLKGVDSTLKIQPAKLEDSAVYLCASSSLAPRRGNEQFFGPGTRLTVL.

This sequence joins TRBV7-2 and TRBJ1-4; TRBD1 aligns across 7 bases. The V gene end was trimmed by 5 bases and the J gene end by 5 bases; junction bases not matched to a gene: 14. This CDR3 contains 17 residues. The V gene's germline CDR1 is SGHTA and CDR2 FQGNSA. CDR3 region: CASSQGTARLINEKLFF. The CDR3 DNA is TGTGCCAGCAGCCAGGGGACAGCACGATTAATAAATGAAAAACTGTTTTTT.

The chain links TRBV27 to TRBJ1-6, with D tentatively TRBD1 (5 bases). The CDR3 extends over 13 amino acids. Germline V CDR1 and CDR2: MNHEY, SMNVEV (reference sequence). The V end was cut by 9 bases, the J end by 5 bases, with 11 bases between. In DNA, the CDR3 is TGTGCCAGTTTGACAGAAAATAATTCACCCCTCCACTTT. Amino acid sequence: CASLTENNSPLHF.

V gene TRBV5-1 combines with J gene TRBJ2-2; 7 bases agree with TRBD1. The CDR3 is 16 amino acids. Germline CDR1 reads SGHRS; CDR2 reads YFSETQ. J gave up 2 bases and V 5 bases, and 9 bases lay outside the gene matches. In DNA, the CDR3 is TGCGCCAGCAGATTATCCGGGACAGTAAACACCGGGGAGCTGTTTTTT. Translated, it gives CASRLSGTVNTGELFF.

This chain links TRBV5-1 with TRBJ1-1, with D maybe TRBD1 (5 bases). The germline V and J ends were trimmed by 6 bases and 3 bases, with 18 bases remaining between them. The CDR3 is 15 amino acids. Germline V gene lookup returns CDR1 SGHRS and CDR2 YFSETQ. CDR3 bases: TGCGCCAGCACTCTGGGGAGGGGAGAGGACACTGAAGCTTTCTTT. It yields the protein CASTLGRGEDTEAFF.

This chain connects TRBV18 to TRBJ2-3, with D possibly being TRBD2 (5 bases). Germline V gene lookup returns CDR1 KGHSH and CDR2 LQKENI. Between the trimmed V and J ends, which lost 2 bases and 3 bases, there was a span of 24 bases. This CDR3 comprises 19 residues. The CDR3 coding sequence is TGTGCCAGCTCACCAGGCATGGTCAGGCAACCCCGGGGAACAGATACGCAGTATTTT. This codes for CASSPGMVRQPRGTDTQYF.

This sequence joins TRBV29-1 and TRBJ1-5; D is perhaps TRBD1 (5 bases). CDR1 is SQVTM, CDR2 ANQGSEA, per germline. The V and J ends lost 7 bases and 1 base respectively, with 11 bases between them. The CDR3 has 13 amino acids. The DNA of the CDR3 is TGCAGCGCCGGGGGGGGAAGCAATCAGCCCCAGCATTTT. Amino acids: CSAGGGSNQPQHF. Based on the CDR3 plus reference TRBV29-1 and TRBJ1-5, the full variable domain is SAVISQKPSRDICQRGTSLTIQCQVDSQVTMMFWYRQQPGQSLTLIATANQGSEATYESGFVIDKFPISRPNLTFSTLTVSNMSPEDSSIYLCSAGGGSNQPQHFGDGTRLSIL.

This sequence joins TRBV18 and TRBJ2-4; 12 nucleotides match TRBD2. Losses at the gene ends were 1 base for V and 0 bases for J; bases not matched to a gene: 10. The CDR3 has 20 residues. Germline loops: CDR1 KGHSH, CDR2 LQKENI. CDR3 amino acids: CASSPQTTSGSTLAKNIQYF. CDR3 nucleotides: TGTGCCAGCTCACCACAAACGACTAGCGGGAGTACCCTAGCCAAAAACATTCAGTACTTC.

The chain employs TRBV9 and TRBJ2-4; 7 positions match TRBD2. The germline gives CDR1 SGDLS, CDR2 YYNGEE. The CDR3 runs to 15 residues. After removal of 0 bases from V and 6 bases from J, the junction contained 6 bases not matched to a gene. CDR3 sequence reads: CASSVGSGKGNIQYF. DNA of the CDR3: TGTGCCAGCAGCGTAGGGAGCGGGAAGGGAAACATTCAGTACTTC. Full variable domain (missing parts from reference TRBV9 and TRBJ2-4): DSGVTQTPKHLITATGQRVTLRCSPRSGDLSVYWYQQSLDQGLQFLIQYYNGEERAKGNILERFSAQQFPDLHSELNLSSLELGDSALYFCASSVGSGKGNIQYFGAGTRLSVL.